This T cell receptor beta chain was recovered during a study of CD8 T cells in Susac syndrome (dated by TCRdb to between 2018 and 2021). With regard to the full study: Whether CD8+ T cell activation and differentiation in Susac syndrome was antigen driven was tested using repertoire sequencing. The study compared CD8+ T cell repertoire clonality among 12 healthy donors, 14 Susac syndrome patients and fewer than 19 multiple sclerosis patients. Results and caveats for the whole study, not just this receptor: The TCR sequencing and HLA analysis was acknowledged to have included a relatively small number of individuals.

About this clonotype: No cognate antigen has been identified for it. Base quality data are lacking; no much larger clone is found one base away.

The germline V gene yields SGHDT for CDR1 and YYEEEE for CDR2. V is reduced by 3 bases and J by 0 bases, leaving a spacing of 15 bases between them. From the cysteine through the phenylalanine, the CDR3 covers 16 amino acids. Just CDR3 DNA is preserved here, 48 bases in frame from base 1. RNA was extracted using the RNeasy kit, and roughly 0.5 to 1 microgram was reverse transcribed with random hexamers. The immunoSEQ multiplex PCR assay, which covers 54 Vbeta and 13 Jbeta segments, was used to amplify TCR beta CDR3 regions. PCR amplification bias was corrected by using a synthetic template baseline for primer optimization and computational correction. Under the source paper's analysis protocol: Only productive sequences were kept, with reads annotated to V, D and J genes according to IMGT and analyzed in immunoSEQ Analyzer. Clonality was computed as one minus Shannon entropy normalized by log2 of the number of productive unique sequences. For each patient and control, public and private clones were evaluated within the 100 most prevalent clones. Susac-specific clones were defined as absent from healthy and MS cohorts, over a thousand published viral clones and other ImmuneACCESS disease sequences. The raw public data were reprocessed by TCRdb itself: fastp quality trimming at Q25, MiXCR clonotype calling, in-frame beta chains only. Identical CDR3 proteins give one entry, which carries the most common genes and DNA. The V and J calls reflect TCRdb's pipeline rather than the authors' work. The sample has 250,000 to 300,000 distinct CDR3 sequences on record, around 83% of them singletons. Over 0.1% of the sample is in the top ten clones.

Peripheral blood CD8+ and CD4+ T cells from healthy donors, Susac syndrome patients and multiple sclerosis patients were profiled by high-throughput TCR beta sequencing. The multiple sclerosis controls were treatment-naive patients whose relapsing-remitting disease, either stable or active, fulfilled the revised McDonald criteria. Bulk CD8+ and CD4+ T cells were purified by magnetic negative isolation, while CD8+ TEMRA cells were enriched using FACS. Blood was drawn into EDTA tubes, processed within 24 hours, and PBMCs were isolated by density gradient centrifugation. PBMCs intended for TCR sequencing were cryopreserved in liquid nitrogen and were subsequently thawed in a 37 degrees C water bath. Purity of sorted or isolated CD4+, CD8+ and CD8+ TEMRA cells was at least 90%.

The rearranged chain carries TRBV5-6 and TRBJ1-1; the D gene is possibly TRBD1, with 5 bases matching. This clonotype was obtained from a human donor with multiple sclerosis. Sequencing was done on a sample of CD8+ T cells from PBMCs. The nucleotide sequence reads TGTGCCAGCAGCTCCTACCACGGGACCCTGAACACTGAAGCTTTCTTT. Its protein is CASSSYHGTLNTEAFF.